This is a list of T cell receptor beta chains from one sample in a study of blood T cell repertoires in COVID-19. Measured with immunoSEQ multiplex PCR; TCRdb has only the in-frame clones, and not every one. The sample contains 300,000 to 400,000 clones, roughly 85% of which appear only once. Sequenced input: PBMCs or T cells enriched from blood (not recorded which). Source of these receptors: a woman in her 30s who had been exposed to COVID-19. Each CDR3 is given with its conserved first and last residue. Fields, in order: J gene, D gene, V gene, clone size, CDR3 DNA, CDR3 protein. A D gene is named only where the DNA matches it firmly. Rows give clone size only sometimes, using once, few, many, or a class for an expanded clone.

>TRBJ1-1|.|TRBV27|.
TGTGCCAGCAGTTTATCGATCATCACGAGGGACACTGAAGCTTTCTTT
CASSLSIITRDTEAFF
>TRBJ1-2|TRBD1|TRBV9|few
TGTGCCAGCAGCGAGTTCCCTGGACAGGGCTATGGCTACACCTTC
CASSEFPGQGYGYTF
>TRBJ1-4|.|TRBV6-5|.
TGTGCCAGCAGTTACAGGAGTAATGAAAAACTGTTTTTT
CASSYRSNEKLFF
>TRBJ1-1|TRBD1|TRBV19|once
TGTGCCAGTAGTATTCAAGGACAGGGGAATGAAGCTTTCTTT
CASSIQGQGNEAFF
>TRBJ1-1|.|TRBV10-1|few
TGCGCCATTACCGGGGGGACCATGAACACTGAAGCTTTCTTT
CAITGGTMNTEAFF
>TRBJ2-3|.|TRBV6-5|.
TGTGCCAGCAGACAGGGCTCCAACACAGATACGCAGTATTTT
CASRQGSNTDTQYF
>TRBJ1-2|.|TRBV24-1|.
TGTGCCACCGCCGCCGCGGGGGGCCCTGGCTACACCTTC
CATAAAGGPGYTF
>TRBJ2-1|.|TRBV12-3/TRBV12-4|.
TGTGCCAGCAGCCTTACTCGGGGGAATGAGCAGTTCTTC
CASSLTRGNEQFF
>TRBJ1-1|.|TRBV6-2/TRBV6-3|few
TGTGCCAGCAGTGTCGGGAGGACTGAAGCTTTCTTT
CASSVGRTEAFF
>TRBJ1-6|.|TRBV30|.
TGTGCCTGGAGTCCCAAGACCCGGACTAACTCACCCCTCCACTTT
CAWSPKTRTNSPLHF
>TRBJ1-5|.|TRBV19|.
TGTGCCAGTAGTATCTATTACGGGAGCAATCAGCCCCAGCATTTT
CASSIYYGSNQPQHF
>TRBJ1-3|.|TRBV9|.
TGTGCCAGCAGCCCAAGACAGACAGGCTCTGGAAACACCATATATTTT
CASSPRQTGSGNTIYF
>TRBJ2-5|TRBD2|TRBV30|.
TGTGCCTGGGAAAGCGGGGGGGCGGGGACCCAGTACTTC
CAWESGGAGTQYF
>TRBJ1-1|TRBD1|TRBV2|.
TGTGCCATCGAGGAGGACAGGGGGCGAAGCCCTGAAGCTTTCTTT
CAIEEDRGRSPEAFF
>TRBJ1-4|.|TRBV18|.
TGTGCCAGCTCATCCGGAAGAGGTGAAAAACTGTTTTTT
CASSSGRGEKLFF
>TRBJ1-5|TRBD1|TRBV28|.
TGTGCCAGCAACACAAATGGACAGGGGAATCAGCCCCAGCATTTT
CASNTNGQGNQPQHF
>TRBJ1-2|TRBD1|TRBV7-9|.
TGTGCCAGCAGCTCCTTTCGGGGACAGGGTCATATTAGGGGCTACACCTTC
CASSSFRGQGHIRGYTF